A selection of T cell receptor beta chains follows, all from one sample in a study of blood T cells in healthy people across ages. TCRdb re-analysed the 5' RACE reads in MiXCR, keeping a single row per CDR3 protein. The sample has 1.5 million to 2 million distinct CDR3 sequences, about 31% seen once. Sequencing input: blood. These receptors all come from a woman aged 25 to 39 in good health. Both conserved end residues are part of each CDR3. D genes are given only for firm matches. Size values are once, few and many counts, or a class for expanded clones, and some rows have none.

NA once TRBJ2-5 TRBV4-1 TGCGCCAGCAGCCACCCGACTAACGGTCAAGAGACCCAGTACTTC CASSHPTNGQETQYF
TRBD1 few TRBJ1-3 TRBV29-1 TGCAGCATTTTGGACAGGGGATCTGGAAACACCATATATTTT CSILDRGSGNTIYF
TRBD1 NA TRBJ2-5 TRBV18 TGTGCCAGCTCGGGACAGGGAGGCGGCCAAGAGACCCAGTACTTC CASSGQGGGQETQYF
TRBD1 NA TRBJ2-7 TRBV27 TGTGCCAGCAGTACAGGGGGCGACGAGCAGTACTTC CASSTGGDEQYF
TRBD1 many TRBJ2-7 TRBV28 TGTGCCAGCAGCAACTCCGACAGGGGGCGAAACGAGCAGTACTTC CASSNSDRGRNEQYF
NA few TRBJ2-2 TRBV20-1 TGCAGTGCTAAAATTAGCTTTGGCACCGGGGAGCTGTTTTTT CSAKISFGTGELFF
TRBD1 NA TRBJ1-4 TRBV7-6 TGTGCCAGCAGCTTAGAGACAGGGGGAAATGAAAAACTGTTTTTT CASSLETGGNEKLFF
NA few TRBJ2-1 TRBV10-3 TGTGCCATCGGTTACAGGGTAGACAATGAGCAGTTCTTC CAIGYRVDNEQFF
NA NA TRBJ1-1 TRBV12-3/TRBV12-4 TGTGCCAGCACCCTAGGGCAGTGGGCCACTGAAGCTTTCTTT CASTLGQWATEAFF
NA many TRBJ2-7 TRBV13 TGTGCCAGCAGCCCCCGGGGTTCCGGCTACGAGCAGTACTTC CASSPRGSGYEQYF
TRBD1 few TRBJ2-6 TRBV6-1 TGTGCCAGCGGACAGGGGTTCTCTGGGGCCAACGTCCTGACTTTC CASGQGFSGANVLTF
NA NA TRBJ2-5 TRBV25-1 TGTGCCAGCAGTGAATATGGAGTGGAGACCCAGTACTTC CASSEYGVETQYF
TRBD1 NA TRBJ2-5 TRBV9 TGTGCCAGCAGCTTTGGACAGGGGGCCTCGGAGACCCAGTACTTC CASSFGQGASETQYF
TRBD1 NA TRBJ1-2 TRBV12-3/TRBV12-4 TGTGCCAGCAGTTTTGAGACAGGGGGGAAGGGCTACACCTTC CASSFETGGKGYTF
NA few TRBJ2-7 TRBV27 TGTGCCAGCAGTTTATCCGGCCCTAAGGGGGGGTCGCGATACGAGCAGTACTTC CASSLSGPKGGSRYEQYF
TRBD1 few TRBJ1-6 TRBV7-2 TGTGCCAGCAGCCCCGCTACGGGACAGATAGATTCACCCCTCCACTTT CASSPATGQIDSPLHF
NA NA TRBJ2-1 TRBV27 TGTGCCAGCAGCCAAATGGGGTCCTACAATGAGCAGTTCTTC CASSQMGSYNEQFF
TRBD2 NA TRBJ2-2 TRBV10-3 TGTGCCATCAGTCCCGGGACTACGGCGAACACCGGGGAGCTGTTTTTT CAISPGTTANTGELFF
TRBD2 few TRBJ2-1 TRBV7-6 TGTGCCAGCAGCTTAATGGCGGGAGCGGGGAATGAGCAGTTCTTC CASSLMAGAGNEQFF
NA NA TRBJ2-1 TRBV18 TGTGCCAGCTCAATCGACCTCGATGAGCAGTTCTTC CASSIDLDEQFF
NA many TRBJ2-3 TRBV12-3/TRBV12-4 TGTGCCAGCAGTGTGCAGGGGGGAGAAGCAGATACGCAGTATTTT CASSVQGGEADTQYF
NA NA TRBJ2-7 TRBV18 TGTGCCAGCTTACCGGGGCAGGGGAGCGGTTACGAGCAGTACTTC CASLPGQGSGYEQYF
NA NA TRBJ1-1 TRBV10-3 TGTGCCATCAGTGAGTCGACTGGGACACTCGGAGCTTTCTTT CAISESTGTLGAFF
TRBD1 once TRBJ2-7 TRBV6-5 TGTGCCAGCAGTTACTTGGGACAGGGTGGCGAGCAGTACTTC CASSYLGQGGEQYF
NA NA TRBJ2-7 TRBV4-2 TGTGCCAGCAGCCAAGTTGTGGCAGGGAGGGAGCAGTACTTC CASSQVVAGREQYF
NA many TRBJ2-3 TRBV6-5 TGTGCCAGCAGGAGGGGGGGCACAGATACGCAGTATTTT CASRRGGTDTQYF
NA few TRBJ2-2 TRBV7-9 TGTGCCAGCAGCCTCTGGGAGCCGAACACCGGGGAGCTGTTTTTT CASSLWEPNTGELFF